In its sample, the clone carrying this T cell receptor (beta chain) was seen many times. Its antigen is still unknown. The V gene lost 6 bases and the J gene lost 3 bases, with 15 bases spanning the gap. The germline V gene encodes CDR1 DFQATT and CDR2 SNEGSKA (reference sequence). CDR3 length: 13 residues. Molecular barcoding with unique molecular identifiers was used for the TCRbeta library. Each CDR3 protein gets one entry after TCRdb re-called the PCR reads with MiXCR. The profile shows about 490,000 distinct CDR3 sequences, under 12% of them singletons. The source of the sample is a study of T-cell reconstitution after alpha-beta-depleted transplantation in children. General study results and limits: A year post-transplant, T-cell counts and diversity derived mostly from newly produced T cells. Where alpha-beta T cells came from about two months after transplant was reportedly several hundred expanded graft clones. From surviving recipient T cells and thymic progenitors came the high day-60 TCRbeta diversity observed in some patients.

The source of this sequence is a child aged 2-15 years with inherited bone marrow failure, due to receive a stem cell transplant. The sample was PBMCs, taken before TCRalphabeta/CD19-depleted stem cell transplant. J is TRBJ2-7 and V is TRBV20-1; D ambiguous. CDR3 nucleotide sequence: TGCAGTGCCCCCCCTAGGACGGGCTACGAGCAGTACTTC. Encoded protein: CSAPPRTGYEQYF.